These T cell receptor beta chains were read from a single sample in a study of T-cell reconstitution after alpha-beta-depleted transplantation in children. From the PCR reads, TCRdb called clonotypes with MiXCR, one entry per CDR3 protein. The table lists some 530,000 distinct CDR3 sequences, around 12% of them singletons. The sample here was PBMCs from the stem cell graft donor, taken from the stem cell graft. These receptors were obtained from a human donor who donated a stem cell graft to a child with combined immunodeficiency. Each CDR3 is given with its conserved first and last residue. A D gene is named only where the DNA matches it firmly. Clone size, where shown, is once, few, many, or a class for clones that have expanded.

clone size	V gene	J gene	D gene	CDR3 DNA	CDR3 protein
.	TRBV4-3	TRBJ2-7	.	TGCGCCAGCAGCCCACGCGTGTTTTTCGTCTCCGAGCAGTACTTC	CASSPRVFFVSEQYF
many	TRBV5-1	TRBJ2-7	TRBD2	TGCGCCAGCAAAACTAGCGGGGGGCCCTACGAGCAGTACTTC	CASKTSGGPYEQYF
few	TRBV4-3	TRBJ1-5	TRBD1	TGCGCCAGCAGCCAAGGGTTGTTAGGGGGCGTGCAGCCCCAGCATTTT	CASSQGLLGGVQPQHF
.	TRBV7-9	TRBJ2-1	TRBD2	TGTGCCAGCAGCTGGGGGACTAGCGGGAGGGATGAGCAGTTCTTC	CASSWGTSGRDEQFF
.	TRBV2	TRBJ2-1	.	TGTGCCAGCAGGGGGGGTGGCTTCAGCTCCTACAATGAGCAGTTCTTC	CASRGGGFSSYNEQFF
.	TRBV3-1	TRBJ2-5	TRBD2	TGTGCCAGCAGCCAAGAAATGTCCGGGACTAGCTACAGACAGTACTTC	CASSQEMSGTSYRQYF
few	TRBV6-2/TRBV6-3	TRBJ2-1	.	TGTGCCAGCAGTCCAAATGGGGGTCCGGGTCGCTCCACAAGCTCCTACAATGAGCAGTTCTTC	CASSPNGGPGRSTSSYNEQFF
.	TRBV6-6	TRBJ1-1	.	TGTGCCAGCACCCCGGACTGGAACACTGAAGCTTTCTTT	CASTPDWNTEAFF
few	TRBV4-3	TRBJ2-5	.	TGCGCCAGCAGCCAAGATTGGCGGGATGGCGGGACCCAGTACTTC	CASSQDWRDGGTQYF
.	TRBV20-1	TRBJ2-3	TRBD2	TGCAGTGCGAGAGCGGGGGTAGGCCCAGATACGCAGTATTTT	CSARAGVGPDTQYF
few	TRBV10-3	TRBJ1-1	.	TGTGCCATCAGTGCACTATCATCGTTTGGGTTGAACACTGAAGCTTTCTTT	CAISALSSFGLNTEAFF
many	TRBV4-3	TRBJ2-1	TRBD2	TGCGCCAGCAGCCATCTCGCGGGAGGGCCTAATGAGCAGTTCTTC	CASSHLAGGPNEQFF
.	TRBV5-1	TRBJ1-1	.	TGCGCCAGCAGGCGAGTGGTTGGGAACACTGAAGCTTTCTTT	CASRRVVGNTEAFF
.	TRBV12-3/TRBV12-4	TRBJ1-4	TRBD1	TGTGCCAGCAGTTTAGCTCAGGGGGCGGCTGAAAAACTGTTTTTT	CASSLAQGAAEKLFF
many	TRBV5-6	TRBJ2-1	TRBD2	TGTGCCAGCAGTTGGACTAGCGGGGGGATAGGGATCTTC	CASSWTSGGIGIF
.	TRBV9	TRBJ1-1	.	TGTGCCAGCAGCGTATTGGGCCAATCCCCCGAAGCTTTCTTT	CASSVLGQSPEAFF
many	TRBV30	TRBJ2-3	.	TGTGCCTGGAGTAGTAGCACAGATACGCAGTATTTT	CAWSSSTDTQYF
few	TRBV12-3/TRBV12-4	TRBJ2-7	.	TGTGCCAGCAGTACAACAGGGAAAGTCTACGAGCAGTACTTC	CASSTTGKVYEQYF
once	TRBV6-1	TRBJ2-7	TRBD1	TGTGCCAGCAGTGAAATAGGAGGGGACAGGGTGTACGAGCAGTACTTC	CASSEIGGDRVYEQYF
few	TRBV7-8	TRBJ1-2	TRBD1	TGTGCCAGCAGCGGACGGACAGGGTCTGGCTACACCTTC	CASSGRTGSGYTF
.	TRBV9	TRBJ2-7	.	TGTGCCAGCAGCCAGGACATGGACAGTTCCTACGAGCAGTACTTC	CASSQDMDSSYEQYF
few	TRBV6-2/TRBV6-3	TRBJ2-2	.	TGCGCCAGCAGCGTGGGACTCAACACCGGGGAGCTGTTTTTT	CASSVGLNTGELFF
.	TRBV7-2	TRBJ1-5	TRBD1	TGTGCCAGCAGCTTAGTCCGGACAGGGGATGGCAATCAGCCCCAGCATTTT	CASSLVRTGDGNQPQHF
.	TRBV21-1	TRBJ2-7	.	TGTGCCAGCAGCAAAGTTAAGGGTGGCCAGACAGGGTCCTACGAGCAGTACTTC	CASSKVKGGQTGSYEQYF
many	TRBV24-1	TRBJ2-1	TRBD1	TGTGCCACCAGTTGGACAGGGAGGGAGCAGTTCTTC	CATSWTGREQFF
few	TRBV27	TRBJ1-1	.	TGTGCCAGCAGCCCCGGAGGGGCGGCTGCTTTCTTT	CASSPGGAAAFF
few	TRBV15	TRBJ2-5	TRBD2	TGTGCCACCAGCAAAATAGCGGGGGGACAAGAGACCCAGTACTTC	CATSKIAGGQETQYF
many	TRBV15	TRBJ2-7	.	TGTGCCACCAGCTTCGGACAGAGCTCCTACGAGCAGTACTTC	CATSFGQSSYEQYF
many	TRBV7-2	TRBJ1-2	.	TGTGCCAGCAGTGAACAGGGTTATGGCTACACCTTC	CASSEQGYGYTF
few	TRBV3-1	TRBJ2-1	TRBD2	TGTGCCAGCAGCCAAGAGGGAGCTAGCGGCTACAATGAGCAGTTCTTC	CASSQEGASGYNEQFF
.	TRBV7-2	TRBJ2-7	TRBD2	TGTGCCAGCAGCTTAGTATGGACTAGCGGGGGGGCCTACGAGCAGTACTTC	CASSLVWTSGGAYEQYF
many	TRBV12-3/TRBV12-4	TRBJ2-7	.	TGTGCCAGCAGTTTGATGACGGGGCCCTACGAGCAGTACTTC	CASSLMTGPYEQYF
few	TRBV12-5	TRBJ2-7	.	TGTGCTAGTGGTTTGAGCGGTTCTAACTACGAGCAGTACTTC	CASGLSGSNYEQYF
many	TRBV24-1	TRBJ2-2	.	TGTGCCACCAGTGACCCCACAGGGCCCGGGGAGCTGTTTTTT	CATSDPTGPGELFF
many	TRBV27	TRBJ2-5	TRBD2	TGTGCCAGCAGTTTATGGGCTAGCGGTCAAGAGACCCAGTACTTC	CASSLWASGQETQYF
many	TRBV7-2	TRBJ2-3	TRBD2	TGTGCCAGCAGCTTACGAGGCGGGGGGGCAGCGGATACGCAGTATTTT	CASSLRGGGAADTQYF
few	TRBV11-1	TRBJ1-4	.	TGTGCCAGCAGCTTAGCGGCTTGGCCCTTCCGAAATAATGAAAAACTGTTTTTT	CASSLAAWPFRNNEKLFF
.	TRBV20-1	TRBJ1-5	.	TGCAGCACTCGCGGGGGAAATCAGCCCCAGCATTTT	CSTRGGNQPQHF
few	TRBV24-1	TRBJ2-3	.	TGTGCCACCAGTGCGTACACAGATACGCAGTATTTT	CATSAYTDTQYF
.	TRBV7-9	TRBJ2-1	TRBD2	TGTGCCAGCAGCACCGGACTAGCGGGAGTCGACGAGCAGTTCTTC	CASSTGLAGVDEQFF
few	TRBV2	TRBJ1-2	.	TGTGCCAGCAGTGAAGCGTCCGCATCGTACTATGGCTACACCTTC	CASSEASASYYGYTF
.	TRBV18	TRBJ2-1	TRBD2	TGTGCCAGCTCACCGACAGAAAAAGGACTAGCGGGAGTTTACAATGAGCAGTTCTTC	CASSPTEKGLAGVYNEQFF
.	TRBV12-3/TRBV12-4	TRBJ1-1	TRBD1	TGTGCCAGTATTAGGGAATTCGGGGACAGGCTTAACACTGAAGCTTTCTTT	CASIREFGDRLNTEAFF
.	TRBV12-3/TRBV12-4	TRBJ2-5	TRBD2	TGTGCCAGCAGTCGGACTAGCGGGGGGTCAGAGACCCAGTACTTC	CASSRTSGGSETQYF
few	TRBV7-2	TRBJ2-1	TRBD2	TGTGCCAGCAGCTTTGGGACTAGGGGCGGTGAGCAGTTCTTC	CASSFGTRGGEQFF
many	TRBV20-1	TRBJ1-2	.	TGCAGTGCTAGAGACAGGGGCGGCGGCTATGGCTACACCTTC	CSARDRGGGYGYTF
.	TRBV14	TRBJ2-2	.	TGTGCCAGCAGCCACGTCACCGGGGAGCTGTTTTTT	CASSHVTGELFF
.	TRBV7-8	TRBJ1-5	.	TGTGCCAGCAGCCCCATAGCGGGGATCAATCAGCCCCAGCATTTT	CASSPIAGINQPQHF